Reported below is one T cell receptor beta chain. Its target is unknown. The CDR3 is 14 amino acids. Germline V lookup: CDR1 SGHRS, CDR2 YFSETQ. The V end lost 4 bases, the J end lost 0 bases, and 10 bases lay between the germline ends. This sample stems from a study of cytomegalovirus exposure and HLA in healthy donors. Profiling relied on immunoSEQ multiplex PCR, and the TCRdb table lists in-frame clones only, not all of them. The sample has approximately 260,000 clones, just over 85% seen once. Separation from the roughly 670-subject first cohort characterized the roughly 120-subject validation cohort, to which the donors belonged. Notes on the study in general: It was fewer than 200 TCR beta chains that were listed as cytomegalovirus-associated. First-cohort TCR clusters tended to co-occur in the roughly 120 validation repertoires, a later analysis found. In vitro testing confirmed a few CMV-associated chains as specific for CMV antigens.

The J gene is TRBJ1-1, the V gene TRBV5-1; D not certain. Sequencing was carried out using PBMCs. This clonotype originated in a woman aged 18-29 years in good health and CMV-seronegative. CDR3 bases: TGCGCCAGCAGCGCCCAGATTGTGAACACTGAAGCTTTCTTT. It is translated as CASSAQIVNTEAFF.